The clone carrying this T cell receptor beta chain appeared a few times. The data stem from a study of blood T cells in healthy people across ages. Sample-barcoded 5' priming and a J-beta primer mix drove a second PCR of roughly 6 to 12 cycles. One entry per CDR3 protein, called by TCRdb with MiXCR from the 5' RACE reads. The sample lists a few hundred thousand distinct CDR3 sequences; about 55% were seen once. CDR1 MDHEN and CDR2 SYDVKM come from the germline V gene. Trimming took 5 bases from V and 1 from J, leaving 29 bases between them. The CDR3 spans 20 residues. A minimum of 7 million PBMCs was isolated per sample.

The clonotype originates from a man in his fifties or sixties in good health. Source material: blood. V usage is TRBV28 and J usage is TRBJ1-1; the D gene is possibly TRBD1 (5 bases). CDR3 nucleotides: TGTGCCAGCAGTCTTATATCGCCGGGAGGGCAGGGTACGAGGAACACTGAAGCTTTCTTT. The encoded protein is CASSLISPGGQGTRNTEAFF.